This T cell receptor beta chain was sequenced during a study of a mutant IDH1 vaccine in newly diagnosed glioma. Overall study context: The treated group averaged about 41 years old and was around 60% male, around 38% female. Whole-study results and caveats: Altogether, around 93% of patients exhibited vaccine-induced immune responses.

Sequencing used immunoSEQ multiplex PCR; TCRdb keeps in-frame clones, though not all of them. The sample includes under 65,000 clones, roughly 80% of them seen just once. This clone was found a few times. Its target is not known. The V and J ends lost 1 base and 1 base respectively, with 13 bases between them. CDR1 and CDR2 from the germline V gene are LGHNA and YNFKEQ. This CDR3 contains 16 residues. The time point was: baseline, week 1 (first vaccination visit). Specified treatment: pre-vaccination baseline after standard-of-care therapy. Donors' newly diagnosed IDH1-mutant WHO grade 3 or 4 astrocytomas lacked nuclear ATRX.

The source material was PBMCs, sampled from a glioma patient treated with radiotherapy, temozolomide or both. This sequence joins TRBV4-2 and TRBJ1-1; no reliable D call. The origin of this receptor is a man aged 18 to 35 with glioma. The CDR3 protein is CASSQGLYPPNTEAFF. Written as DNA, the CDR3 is TGTGCCAGCAGCCAAGGTCTGTACCCACCGAACACTGAAGCTTTCTTT.